These T cell receptor beta chains were read from a single sample in a study of T cells in Graves' hyperthyroidism and ophthalmopathy. TCRdb processed the multiplex PCR reads anew with MiXCR; each CDR3 protein has one entry. This table holds hundreds of thousands of distinct CDR3 sequences, about 20% found once. Material: blood. Every receptor here comes from a man in his forties with Graves' ophthalmopathy. Each CDR3 is given with its conserved first and last residue. Fields, in order: clone size, D gene, J gene, V gene, CDR3 protein, CDR3 DNA. The D gene is left open where the match is weak. Not all rows give a size; the values are once, few, many and, for expanded clones, a class.

NA	NA	TRBJ1-6	TRBV9	CASSADSYNSPLHF	TGTGCCAGCAGCGCCGACAGTTATAATTCACCCCTCCACTTT
many	NA	TRBJ2-7	TRBV20-1	CSASAGFTYEQYF	TGCAGTGCTAGTGCGGGATTCACCTACGAGCAGTACTTC
NA	TRBD1	TRBJ1-2	TRBV7-9	CASSRLQGAANYGYTF	TGTGCCAGCAGTCGACTGCAGGGGGCTGCTAACTATGGCTACACCTTC
NA	NA	TRBJ2-7	TRBV27	CASTPRAIRPLYEQYF	TGTGCCAGCACCCCCCGGGCGATTCGGCCCCTCTACGAGCAGTACTTC
NA	NA	TRBJ1-5	TRBV12-3/TRBV12-4	CASSENLDQPQHF	TGTGCCAGCAGCGAAAACCTAGATCAGCCCCAGCATTTT
many	TRBD1	TRBJ1-1	TRBV28	CASTTYRGLNTEAFF	TGTGCCAGCACCACGTACAGGGGCTTGAACACTGAAGCTTTCTTT
many	NA	TRBJ1-5	TRBV6-1	CASSEGGRGTLSNQPQHF	TGTGCCAGCAGTGAAGGGGGCAGGGGTACCCTTAGCAATCAGCCCCAGCATTTT
many	TRBD2	TRBJ2-5	TRBV20-1	CSAPTGGSKETQYF	TGCAGTGCCCCCACCGGCGGGAGCAAAGAGACCCAGTACTTC
NA	NA	TRBJ1-5	TRBV28	CASSLAAAGNQPQHF	TGTGCCAGCAGTTTAGCGGCGGCTGGCAATCAGCCCCAGCATTTT
NA	TRBD1	TRBJ1-5	TRBV20-1	CSARPLTGAYSNQPQHF	TGCAGTGCTAGACCTCTCACAGGGGCGTATAGCAATCAGCCCCAGCATTTT
many	TRBD2	TRBJ2-1	TRBV5-1	CASSSSGIHNEQFF	TGCGCCAGCAGCTCGAGCGGGATCCACAATGAGCAGTTCTTC
few	TRBD2	TRBJ2-1	TRBV3-1	CASKLAGERNEQFF	TGTGCCAGCAAACTAGCGGGGGAGAGGAATGAGCAGTTCTTC
NA	NA	TRBJ2-2	TRBV18	CASSARGTNTGELFF	TGTGCCAGCTCAGCGAGGGGGACGAACACCGGGGAGCTGTTTTTT
NA	NA	TRBJ2-5	TRBV18	CASSPQGGKETQYF	TGTGCCAGCTCACCTCAGGGGGGAAAAGAGACCCAGTACTTC
many	NA	TRBJ1-1	TRBV18	CASSAWTTDEAFF	TGTGCCAGCTCAGCTTGGACCACTGACGAAGCTTTCTTT
many	NA	TRBJ2-1	TRBV12-3/TRBV12-4	CASSLTSQLNEQFF	TGTGCCAGCAGTTTGACTAGTCAGCTCAATGAGCAGTTCTTC
many	NA	TRBJ2-3	TRBV20-1	CSASRQGADTQYF	TGCAGTGCTAGTAGGCAGGGAGCAGATACGCAGTATTTT
NA	TRBD1	TRBJ1-4	TRBV5-1	CASSLAQGAQEKLFF	TGCGCCAGCAGCTTGGCACAGGGGGCGCAGGAAAAACTGTTTTTT
few	NA	TRBJ1-4	TRBV10-3	CAISERSTNEKLFF	TGTGCCATCAGTGAAAGGAGCACTAATGAAAAACTGTTTTTT
many	NA	TRBJ2-1	TRBV27	CASSWDFPGYEQFF	TGTGCCAGCAGTTGGGACTTTCCTGGGTATGAGCAGTTCTTC
NA	NA	TRBJ2-1	TRBV5-1	CASSLSGDSYNEQFF	TGCGCCAGCAGCTTGTCGGGAGACTCCTACAATGAGCAGTTCTTC
few	NA	TRBJ2-2	TRBV15	CATSRDGRTTYTGELFF	TGTGCCACCAGCAGAGATGGACGGACTACTTACACCGGGGAGCTGTTTTTT
few	NA	TRBJ2-6	TRBV27	CASKTAGGANVLTF	TGTGCCAGCAAAACCGCTGGCGGGGCCAACGTCCTGACTTTC
few	TRBD1	TRBJ1-1	TRBV27	CASSAGGWNTEAFF	TGTGCCAGCAGTGCAGGGGGTTGGAACACTGAAGCTTTCTTT
NA	NA	TRBJ1-1	TRBV5-5	CASSLDLANTEAFF	TGTGCCAGCAGCTTGGATTTGGCGAACACTGAAGCTTTCTTT
NA	NA	TRBJ2-3	TRBV7-9	CASSPHGGSGDTQYF	TGTGCCAGCAGCCCGCATGGGGGCTCGGGAGATACGCAGTATTTT
few	NA	TRBJ1-4	TRBV6-5	CASSYSNGRGDNLTNEKLFF	TGTGCCAGCAGTTACTCGAATGGGCGGGGGGATAATCTAACTAATGAAAAACTGTTTTTT
NA	NA	TRBJ1-4	TRBV30	CAWRSRVDEKLFF	TGTGCCTGGAGAAGTAGGGTGGATGAAAAACTGTTTTTT
NA	NA	TRBJ2-6	TRBV28	CASSFVLLGANVLTF	TGTGCCAGCAGTTTCGTACTACTAGGGGCCAACGTCCTGACTTTC
few	TRBD1	TRBJ2-7	TRBV7-9	CASVRTGYTYEQYF	TGTGCCAGCGTCCGGACAGGGTACACCTACGAGCAGTACTTC
many	NA	TRBJ2-1	TRBV5-1	CASSGSQGSVQFF	TGCGCCAGCAGCGGATCTCAGGGTAGCGTGCAGTTCTTC
many	TRBD1	TRBJ1-5	TRBV5-5	CASSLGQGTNHQPQHF	TGTGCCAGCAGCCTTGGACAGGGGACCAACCATCAGCCCCAGCATTTT
few	NA	TRBJ2-5	TRBV7-2	CASTQGGPQYF	TGTGCCAGCACGCAGGGTGGTCCCCAGTACTTC
NA	NA	TRBJ1-2	TRBV5-8	CASSLDGNTGILGYTF	TGTGCCAGCAGCTTGGACGGGAACACCGGAATATTGGGCTACACCTTC
few	TRBD1	TRBJ2-7	TRBV7-6	CASSLEFQGDNEQYF	TGTGCCAGCAGCTTAGAATTTCAGGGGGACAACGAGCAGTACTTC
few	NA	TRBJ2-7	TRBV27	CASSVPGAEQYF	TGTGCCAGCAGTGTTCCAGGCGCCGAGCAGTACTTC
few	NA	TRBJ2-1	TRBV10-3	CAISKDLNEQFF	TGTGCCATCAGTAAAGACTTGAATGAGCAGTTCTTC
few	NA	TRBJ2-7	TRBV4-3	CASSQRDGTYEQYF	TGCGCCAGCAGCCAAAGGGACGGGACCTACGAGCAGTACTTC
many	TRBD2	TRBJ2-5	TRBV28	CASSNPGLAGGPWYF	TGTGCCAGCAGTAACCCGGGACTAGCGGGGGGGCCTTGGTACTTC
NA	NA	TRBJ2-7	TRBV5-1	CASSPGSPGLEQYF	TGCGCCAGCAGCCCCGGGTCCCCAGGACTCGAGCAGTACTTC
many	TRBD1	TRBJ2-1	TRBV18	CASSGQVSNEQFF	TGTGCCAGCTCCGGACAGGTTAGCAATGAGCAGTTCTTC
NA	NA	TRBJ2-5	TRBV29-1	CSVEDSQVPPWGPAGETQYF	TGCAGCGTTGAAGATTCCCAGGTCCCACCGTGGGGGCCTGCGGGAGAGACCCAGTACTTC
few	NA	TRBJ1-1	TRBV12-3/TRBV12-4	CASSLGMAEAFF	TGTGCCAGCTCCCTCGGGATGGCTGAAGCTTTCTTT
many	TRBD2	TRBJ2-5	TRBV20-1	CSAPGLAGDGTQYF	TGCAGTGCTCCGGGACTAGCGGGGGACGGGACCCAGTACTTC
once	TRBD2	TRBJ2-1	TRBV4-2	CASSQEAGRVRNEQFF	TGTGCCAGCAGCCAAGAAGCCGGGAGGGTACGGAATGAGCAGTTCTTC
NA	NA	TRBJ1-5	TRBV12-3/TRBV12-4	CASRTVGNQPQHF	TGTGCCAGCAGAACGGTAGGAAATCAGCCCCAGCATTTT
NA	NA	TRBJ2-1	TRBV12-5	CASGLSQGHEQFF	TGTGCTAGTGGTTTAAGCCAGGGACATGAGCAGTTCTTC
NA	NA	TRBJ1-5	TRBV5-8	CASSLFGNSNQPQHF	TGTGCCAGCAGCTTGTTTGGTAATAGCAATCAGCCCCAGCATTTT
many	NA	TRBJ2-7	TRBV5-1	CASSLSQGFSYEQYF	TGCGCCAGCAGCTTGAGCCAGGGGTTCTCCTACGAGCAGTACTTC
NA	NA	TRBJ1-5	TRBV10-3	CAIRAGQDSNQPQHF	TGTGCCATCAGGGCAGGACAAGATAGCAATCAGCCCCAGCATTTT
NA	NA	TRBJ2-5	TRBV27	CASSNAPGPPQETQYF	TGTGCCAGCAGTAACGCCCCGGGACCGCCCCAAGAGACCCAGTACTTC
NA	TRBD1	TRBJ2-7	TRBV4-3	CASSQRTGRYEQYF	TGCGCCAGCAGCCAAAGGACAGGGAGGTACGAGCAGTACTTC
NA	NA	TRBJ2-5	TRBV12-3/TRBV12-4	CASSLSGATQYF	TGTGCCAGCAGTTTAAGTGGGGCTACCCAGTACTTC